The entry that follows covers one T cell receptor (beta chain) sequence. Time point here: patch test 3, about 24 weeks after DPC sensitization. Treatment noted: therapeutic diphenylcyclopropenone sensitization with weekly scalp DPC. Trimming shortened V by 5 bases and J by 2 bases, and 12 bases separated the two germline ends. Per the germline V gene, CDR1 is SGHVS and CDR2 is FNYEAQ. The CDR3 is 15 amino acids. The data belong to a study of human T cells and chemical hapten exposure. Study-level background: An area of 2 cm by 2 cm on upper inner arm skin received 2% DPC for sensitization. Readings were taken at 6 days from patch tests that had applied 0.01% DPC to the upper back.

TCRdb passed the RACE reads through MiXCR, listing each CDR3 protein once. Seen here are 100,000 or so distinct CDR3 sequences, 34% observed once, and the top ten hold roughly 2.5%. Specimen: whole blood, collected in connection with sensitization to the hapten diphenylcyclopropenone (DPC). This TCR was sampled from a man in his forties or fifties with alopecia areata. Some clones in this sample may be carry-over from other donors' samples. The V call is TRBV7-6, the J call TRBJ2-2; no clear D. CDR3: CASSKNGLNTGELFF. The CDR3 DNA sequence: TGTGCCAGCAGCAAAAACGGGCTCAACACCGGGGAGCTGTTTTTT.